These T cell receptor beta chains were read from a single sample in a study of T cell clones after liver transplantation. Repertoires were generated with immunoSEQ multiplex PCR, while TCRdb's copy carries only in-frame clones and drops some. The sample contains tens of thousands of clones, 60% to 80% of which appear only once. The source was CD4+ T cells from blood, collected at the 22-month timepoint. The origin of the receptors is a human patient who received a liver transplant. Part of the T cells may come from the graft donor. Each CDR3 is given with its conserved first and last residue. The D gene is left open where the match is weak. Part of the rows lack a size; the others show once, few, many or a class for expanded clones.

v_gene	d_gene	j_gene	abundance	CDR3aa	CDR3nt
TRBV2	.	TRBJ1-5	few	CASSAGHNQPQHF	TGTGCCAGCAGTGCAGGCCACAATCAGCCCCAGCATTTT
TRBV2	.	TRBJ2-5	.	CANPQGRGQETQYF	TGTGCCAACCCTCAGGGGCGGGGGCAAGAGACCCAGTACTTC
TRBV2	TRBD1	TRBJ2-7	.	CATSGQGTYEQYF	TGTGCCACCTCGGGACAGGGCACGTACGAGCAGTACTTC
TRBV5-4	TRBD1	TRBJ1-1	.	CASSSDREGEAFF	TGTGCCAGCAGCTCGGACAGGGAAGGAGAAGCTTTCTTT
TRBV19	.	TRBJ2-2	.	CASSITGDTGELFF	TGTGCCAGTAGTATAACAGGAGACACCGGGGAGCTGTTTTTT
TRBV5-6	TRBD1	TRBJ2-7	once	CASSFIDRVHEQYF	TGTGCCAGCAGCTTCATTGACAGGGTGCACGAGCAGTACTTC
TRBV4-1	.	TRBJ2-7	.	CASSPDPKPYEQYF	TGCGCCAGCAGCCCCGACCCAAAACCCTACGAGCAGTACTTC
TRBV4-2	.	TRBJ2-5	few	CASSQDYRLQYF	TGTGCCAGCAGCCAAGATTACCGCCTCCAGTACTTC
TRBV2	TRBD2	TRBJ2-7	.	CASRTPFVTSGVSEQYF	TGTGCCAGCAGGACCCCGTTTGTTACTAGCGGGGTAAGCGAGCAGTACTTC
TRBV11-2	.	TRBJ2-7	.	CASSLGGGHTYEQYF	TGTGCCAGCAGCCTAGGCGGGGGACACACCTACGAGCAGTACTTC
TRBV9	TRBD2	TRBJ2-1	.	CASSARDYYNEQFF	TGTGCCAGCAGCGCTCGGGACTACTACAATGAGCAGTTCTTC
TRBV7-2	.	TRBJ2-7	.	CASSLTGWSEQYF	TGTGCCAGCAGCTTAACAGGGTGGTCCGAGCAGTACTTC
TRBV28	.	TRBJ2-5	.	CASSGGPSKETQYF	TGTGCCAGCAGTGGTGGACCTTCCAAAGAGACCCAGTACTTC
TRBV5-6	.	TRBJ1-2	once	CASSRDVVAYGYTF	TGTGCCAGCAGCCGGGACGTGGTTGCCTATGGCTACACCTTC
TRBV11-2	.	TRBJ2-2	.	CASSFQGNTGELFF	TGTGCCAGCAGCTTCCAGGGAAACACCGGGGAGCTGTTTTTT
TRBV9	.	TRBJ2-5	once	CASTEERNREETQYF	TGTGCCAGCACCGAGGAGCGTAACAGGGAAGAGACCCAGTACTTC
TRBV6-6	.	TRBJ1-1	.	CASSYHRANSNTEAFF	TGTGCCAGCAGTTACCACAGGGCTAACTCGAACACTGAAGCTTTCTTT
TRBV10-3	TRBD1	TRBJ1-2	.	CAISTGEDGYTF	TGTGCCATCAGTACAGGGGAGGATGGCTACACCTTC
TRBV5-6	.	TRBJ1-2	few	CASGSNYGYTF	TGTGCCAGCGGTTCGAACTATGGCTACACCTTC
TRBV7-3	TRBD1	TRBJ1-1	.	CASSLTGVNTEAFF	TGTGCCAGCAGCCTGACAGGGGTGAACACTGAAGCTTTCTTT
TRBV30	.	TRBJ1-1	.	CAWKGQSLIDQAFF	TGTGCCTGGAAAGGACAGTCCCTAATAGATCAAGCTTTCTTT
TRBV6-1	.	TRBJ2-5	.	CASSSNAGRQTQYF	TGTGCCAGCAGTTCCAACGCGGGCCGACAGACCCAGTACTTC
TRBV9	.	TRBJ2-7	few	CASSGNPGLGSYEQYF	TGTGCCAGCAGCGGAAACCCAGGGTTGGGCTCCTACGAGCAGTACTTC
TRBV6-1	.	TRBJ1-2	.	CASRLPGDYGYTF	TGTGCCAGCAGGTTACCCGGAGACTATGGCTACACCTTC
TRBV2	.	TRBJ2-4	.	CASSGKNIQYF	TGTGCCAGCTCGGGGAAAAACATTCAGTACTTC
TRBV2	.	TRBJ1-1	.	CASKTSGGEAFF	TGTGCCAGCAAGACGAGTGGGGGGGAAGCTTTCTTT
TRBV29-1	.	TRBJ2-1	.	CSVSDLYNEQFF	TGCAGCGTTTCGGACTTATACAATGAGCAGTTCTTC
TRBV15	.	TRBJ2-1	.	CATSSRDFFSYNEQFF	TGTGCCACCAGCAGCCGGGACTTCTTCTCCTACAATGAGCAGTTCTTC
TRBV11-2	.	TRBJ2-1	.	CASSPLGGSSYNEQFF	TGTGCCAGCAGCCCCCTAGGGGGGAGCTCCTACAATGAGCAGTTCTTC
TRBV19	.	TRBJ2-3	.	CASSIGEVADTQYF	TGTGCCAGTAGTATAGGGGAGGTCGCAGATACGCAGTATTTT
TRBV29-1	.	TRBJ2-1	.	CSVLRTNEQFF	TGCAGCGTTCTACGGACCAATGAGCAGTTCTTC
TRBV12-5	TRBD2	TRBJ2-5	.	CASGLGPGTSGGAGETQYF	TGTGCTAGTGGTTTGGGACCTGGGACTAGCGGGGGGGCCGGAGAGACCCAGTACTTC
TRBV7-9	.	TRBJ1-1	.	CASSLGYEAFF	TGTGCCAGCAGCTTAGGATATGAAGCTTTCTTT
TRBV7-2	.	TRBJ2-3	.	CASSSPGLGAHTQYF	TGTGCCAGCAGCTCACCGGGACTCGGCGCCCATACGCAGTATTTT
TRBV6-1	TRBD1	TRBJ1-6	.	CASSSQGAPNSPLHF	TGTGCCAGCAGTTCACAGGGGGCTCCAAATTCACCCCTCCACTTT
TRBV6-5	.	TRBJ1-6	few	CASSFSGTALHF	TGTGCCAGCAGTTTCAGCGGGACCGCACTCCACTTT
TRBV9	.	TRBJ1-1	.	CASSVTPENTEAFF	TGTGCCAGCAGCGTAACCCCGGAGAACACTGAAGCTTTCTTT
TRBV28	.	TRBJ1-3	.	CASTEDNGNTIYF	TGTGCCAGCACCGAGGACAATGGAAACACCATATATTTT
TRBV29-1	TRBD1	TRBJ1-1	.	CSASQGADTEAFF	TGCAGCGCCTCACAGGGGGCGGACACTGAAGCTTTCTTT
TRBV25-1	.	TRBJ2-7	.	CASSEHGGYEQYF	TGTGCCAGCAGTGAACATGGGGGCTACGAGCAGTACTTC
TRBV6-1	.	TRBJ1-4	few	CASSEGSLNEKLFF	TGTGCCAGCAGTGAAGGAAGCCTTAATGAAAAACTGTTTTTT
TRBV2	.	TRBJ2-3	.	CASNWGEDTQYF	TGTGCCAGCAATTGGGGGGAGGATACGCAGTATTTT
TRBV2	.	TRBJ2-5	.	CASSRGETQYF	TGTGCCAGCAGTAGGGGAGAGACCCAGTACTTC
TRBV15	.	TRBJ1-3	.	CATSRDLGGQNTIYF	TGTGCCACCAGCAGAGATCTTGGGGGGCAAAACACCATATATTTT
TRBV5-8	TRBD1	TRBJ1-6	.	CASSLRTGDNSPLHF	TGTGCCAGCAGCTTACGGACAGGCGATAATTCACCCCTCCACTTT
TRBV4-2	TRBD1	TRBJ1-1	once	CASSQGIGTGQNTEAFF	TGTGCCAGCAGCCAAGGAATCGGGACAGGGCAGAACACTGAAGCTTTCTTT
TRBV6-5	TRBD1	TRBJ2-7	.	CASTKGQGVYEQYF	TGTGCCAGCACCAAAGGACAGGGGGTCTACGAGCAGTACTTC
TRBV5-4	TRBD1	TRBJ1-4	.	CASSPGTENEKLFF	TGTGCCAGCAGTCCCGGGACAGAAAATGAAAAACTGTTTTTT
TRBV7-9	.	TRBJ2-3	.	CASSLEGAKGADTQYF	TGTGCCAGCAGCTTAGAAGGGGCTAAGGGGGCAGATACGCAGTATTTT
TRBV2	TRBD1	TRBJ2-5	.	CASNGDRGGQETQYF	TGTGCCAGCAACGGAGACAGGGGGGGACAAGAGACCCAGTACTTC
TRBV6-4	.	TRBJ1-2	.	CASSGSGNYGYTF	TGTGCCAGCAGTGGATCCGGGAACTATGGCTACACCTTC
TRBV28	.	TRBJ1-2	.	CASSFIGSYGYTF	TGTGCCAGCAGTTTTATCGGATCGTACGGCTACACCTTC
TRBV6-5	.	TRBJ2-2	few	CASSYSGPSNTGELFF	TGTGCCAGCAGTTACTCGGGGCCTTCGAACACCGGGGAGCTGTTTTTT
TRBV2	TRBD1	TRBJ2-6	once	CASKSRQGSSGANVLTF	TGTGCCAGCAAATCGCGACAGGGGAGCTCTGGGGCCAACGTCCTGACTTTC
TRBV19	TRBD1	TRBJ2-3	once	CASSGGRDRGSHPSTDTQYF	TGTGCCAGTAGCGGAGGCCGGGACAGGGGTTCTCATCCTAGCACAGATACGCAGTATTTT
TRBV28	TRBD1	TRBJ1-1	few	CASSPTDRTDNTEAFF	TGTGCCAGCAGTCCGACGGACAGGACGGATAACACTGAAGCTTTCTTT
TRBV11-2	.	TRBJ2-7	.	CASSLNPGINEQYF	TGTGCCAGCAGCTTAAATCCAGGAATAAACGAGCAGTACTTC
TRBV4-2	TRBD1	TRBJ1-2	few	CASSPRNHGTDYGYTF	TGTGCCAGCAGCCCTCGGAACCACGGGACAGACTATGGCTACACCTTC
TRBV21-1	.	TRBJ2-7	once	CASSKEKDRTYEQYF	TGTGCCAGCAGCAAAGAAAAGGATAGGACCTACGAGCAGTACTTC
TRBV2	.	TRBJ1-5	once	CASSEGGGNAQPQHF	TGTGCCAGCAGTGAAGGTGGGGGGAACGCCCAGCCCCAGCATTTT